This TCR beta chain appears in the sequencing data of a study of shared clonotypes between healthy human individuals. With 3 bases removed from V and 6 bases from J, the gap between germline ends came to 13 bases. This CDR3 spans 14 amino acids. Germline lookup yields CDR1 LGHNA and CDR2 YNFKEQ. The data were produced by immunoSEQ multiplex PCR, yet TCRdb's version contains in-frame clones alone and is incomplete. The sample lists hundreds of thousands of clones; about 95% were seen once. CD45RO-negative, CCR7-selected cells formed the naive CD8 fraction, which excluded terminally differentiated effector memory CD45RA+ cells.

Input material: naive CD8+ T cells sorted from blood. The receptor comes from a woman in her twenties or thirties in good health. The V call is TRBV4-2, the J call TRBJ2-3; the D call may be TRBD1 or TRBD2 (5 bases each). CDR3: CASSHPIEGDTQYF. The CDR3 DNA follows: TGTGCCAGCAGCCACCCCATAGAGGGGGATACGCAGTATTTT.